Following are 25 T cell receptor beta chains from one sample sequenced in a study of T cell changes during pregnancy in multiple sclerosis. Libraries were prepared by immunoSEQ multiplex PCR; TCRdb keeps only in-frame clonotypes and omits some of them. The sample contains around 65,000 clones, more than 75% of which appear only once. The sample here was peripheral blood, taken in the first trimester of pregnancy. Source of these receptors: a female donor in good health, enrolled as a control in a pregnancy study.

The chain combines TRBV30 with TRBJ1-2, with D perhaps TRBD1 (6 bases). This CDR3 region has 13 residues. Germline V gene data show CDR1 as GTSNPN and CDR2 as SVGIG (reference sequence). V was trimmed by 1 base and J by 8 bases, leaving 14 bases between them. CDR3 in DNA: TGTGCCTGGAGTGCTCGGGGCAGGGGAGGCTACACCTTC. It specifies CAWSARGRGGYTF.

This chain uses TRBV7-9 with TRBJ2-2, with D uncertain. CDR3 size: 12 residues. Deletions cut 2 bases from V and 6 bases from J, with 4 bases between. Germline CDR1 reads SEHNR; CDR2 reads FQNEAQ (reference sequence). The CDR3 protein is CASSLPAGELFF. CDR3 coding DNA: TGTGCCAGCAGCTTACCCGCCGGGGAGCTGTTTTTT.

The CDR3 bases are TGTGCCAGCATTGGTGGGGCCGGGGAGACCCAGTACTTC. Translating it yields CASIGGAGETQYF. The V gene is TRBV28, the J gene TRBJ2-5; possible D gene TRBD1, 5 bases. The germline CDR1 and CDR2 sequences are MDHEN and SYDVKM. Between the trimmed V and J ends, which lost 7 bases and 5 bases, there was a span of 14 bases. This CDR3 has 13 residues.

The chain employs TRBV4-2 and TRBJ1-3; D is undetermined. The V gene lost 4 bases and the J gene lost 0 bases, with 10 bases spanning the gap. The CDR3 totals 15 residues. Germline V CDR1 and CDR2: LGHNA, YNFKEQ. CDR3 DNA: TGTGCCAGCAGCCCTCCGGCGGTCTCTGGAAACACCATATATTTT. Residues: CASSPPAVSGNTIYF.

J is TRBJ1-2 and V is TRBV5-4; maybe TRBD1 (5 bases). Trimming pared 0 bases from V and 0 bases from J, leaving 9 bases between. Per germline, CDR1 SGHNT and CDR2 YYREEE (reference sequence). The CDR3 contains 15 residues. CDR3 sequence reads: CASSLASGSNYGYTF. Written as DNA, the CDR3 is TGTGCCAGCAGCTTGGCCTCAGGGTCTAACTATGGCTACACCTTC.

This clone was found a few times. The J gene is TRBJ2-1, the V gene TRBV4-2; TRBD2 matches 9 bases. The CDR3 covers 15 residues. The V segment lost 0 bases and the J segment 3 bases; nucleotides outside the gene matches: 0. Germline CDR1 and CDR2: LGHNA and YNFKEQ. Written as DNA, the CDR3 is TGTGCCAGCAGCCAAGATAGCGGGAGCTACAATGAGCAGTTCTTC. Translated, it gives CASSQDSGSYNEQFF.

The rearrangement links TRBV5-3 to TRBJ2-4; 9 bases are shared with TRBD1. TRBV5-3 is identified as an open reading frame with a role that is uncertain. The CDR3 covers 17 residues. V lost 4 bases, J lost 7 bases, and 15 bases stayed unmatched. The CDR3 protein is CARSPGGQGLSWNIQYF. The CDR3 coding sequence is TGTGCCAGAAGCCCGGGCGGACAGGGGCTATCTTGGAACATTCAGTACTTC.

The chain couples TRBV11-3 to TRBJ2-1; TRBD2 aligns across 8 bases. Germline CDR1 SGHNT, CDR2 YENEEA. J gave up 0 bases and V 6 bases, and 7 bases lay outside the gene matches. This CDR3 contains 16 residues. CDR3 bases: TGTGCCAGCAGTCCGGGGGGGTTGAGCTCCTACAATGAGCAGTTCTTC. Translated, it gives CASSPGGLSSYNEQFF.

This rearrangement joins TRBV5-5 to TRBJ2-6; no reliable D call. Trimming pared 3 bases from V and 7 bases from J, leaving 14 bases between. The CDR3 is 15 residues long. Germline lookup yields CDR1 SGHKS and CDR2 YYEKEE (reference sequence). The CDR3 region has the DNA TGTGCCAGCAGCTACTTCTCGCACGTCGCCAACGTCCTGACTTTC. It specifies CASSYFSHVANVLTF. The full variable domain, with the rest looked up from reference TRBV5-5 and TRBJ2-6, is DAGVTQSPTHLIKTRGQQVTLRCSPISGHKSVSWYQQVLGQGPQFIFQYYEKEERGRGNFPDRFSARQFPNYSSELNVNALLLGDSALYLCASSYFSHVANVLTFGAGSRLTVL.

V gene TRBV6-1 combines with J gene TRBJ1-2, with a tentative D call TRBD1 (6 bases). CDR1 is MNHNS and CDR2 is SASEGT in the germline V gene. CDR3 size: 13 residues. V dropped 4 bases and J dropped 4 bases, with 10 bases sitting between them. The DNA for the CDR3 is TGTGCCAGCAGTGGAGGGGGTCCCTATGGCTACACCTTC. As protein: CASSGGGPYGYTF.

This chain links TRBV5-4 with TRBJ2-4; 9 bases match TRBD1. CDR1 is SGHNT and CDR2 is YYREEE in the germline V gene (reference sequence). V dropped 4 bases and J dropped 0; count of bases not matched to a gene: 5. The CDR3 totals 16 residues. The CDR3: CASSDGQGLAKNIQYF. DNA of the CDR3: TGTGCCAGCAGCGACGGACAGGGGCTAGCCAAAAACATTCAGTACTTC.

The V call is TRBV5-4, the J call TRBJ1-4; 10 bases are a match to TRBD1. Germline lookup yields CDR1 SGHNT and CDR2 YYREEE (reference sequence). The CDR3 length is 16 residues. V shed 4 bases and J 7 bases; nucleotides not matched to a gene: 10. The CDR3 spells CASSAKDRGSAEKLFF. CDR3 coding DNA: TGTGCCAGCAGCGCCAAGGACAGGGGGTCGGCTGAAAAACTGTTTTTT.

V and J are TRBV7-9 and TRBJ2-1; the D is unclear. Per the germline V gene, CDR1 is SEHNR and CDR2 is FQNEAQ (reference sequence). This CDR3 contains 16 residues. Deletions cut 4 bases from V and 6 bases from J, with 19 bases between. The CDR3 region has the DNA TGTGCCAGCAGCTCCCTAGTGGGTAGCCCTCGCAATGAGCAGTTCTTC. Translating gives CASSSLVGSPRNEQFF.

The rearrangement joins TRBV5-6 to TRBJ1-2; D gene ambiguous. Germline V gene sequence: CDR1 SGHDT, CDR2 YYEEEE. This CDR3 has 11 residues. V dropped 4 bases and J dropped 8 bases, with 9 bases sitting between them. This CDR3 is CASSLGKGYTF. The CDR3 DNA reads as TGTGCCAGCAGCCTCGGGAAGGGCTACACCTTC. Full variable domain (rest looked up from reference TRBV5-6 and TRBJ1-2): DAGVTQSPTHLIKTRGQQVTLRCSPKSGHDTVSWYQQALGQGPQFIFQYYEEEERQRGNFPDRFSGHQFPNYSSELNVNALLLGDSALYLCASSLGKGYTFGSGTRLTVV.

V gene TRBV5-1 combines with J gene TRBJ2-7, with 11 positions matching TRBD1. This CDR3 comprises 16 residues. The V gene end was trimmed by 0 bases and the J gene end by 5 bases; junction bases not matched to a gene: 7. CDR1 and CDR2 from the germline V gene are SGHRS and YFSETQ. For the CDR3, the DNA is TGCGCCAGCAGCTTGGGTATTTGGACAGGGGGCGACGAGCAGTACTTC. Translation gives CASSLGIWTGGDEQYF.

This clone was observed a few times. DNA of the CDR3: TGTGCCAGCAGCTTATGGGGGGATGGGGCAGATACGCAGTATTTT. Its protein is CASSLWGDGADTQYF. The V and J genes are TRBV7-2 and TRBJ2-3, with D maybe TRBD2 (6 bases). This CDR3 region has 15 residues. V gave up 2 bases and J gave up 4 bases, with 13 bases separating them. Germline CDR1 and CDR2: SGHTA and FQGNSA.

The V and J genes are TRBV19 and TRBJ2-7; 10 positions agree with TRBD1. Germline trimming cut 4 bases from V and 6 bases from J; bases unmatched to any gene: 9. Germline CDR1 is LNHDA and CDR2 is SQIVND (reference sequence). The CDR3 runs 15 residues. The CDR3 nucleotides are TGTGCCAGTAGTACCCGACAGGGGGCTATGGTCGAGCAGTACTTC. Translating gives CASSTRQGAMVEQYF.

This rearrangement joins TRBV7-2 to TRBJ1-5; a weak D match, TRBD1 (6 bases). Germline lookup yields CDR1 SGHTA and CDR2 FQGNSA. V was clipped by 0 bases and J by 6 bases, with 12 bases between them. CDR3 length: 15 amino acids. The CDR3, as DNA: TGTGCCAGCAGCTTAGCAGGACAGCAGGGTCAGCCCCAGCATTTT. The encoded protein is CASSLAGQQGQPQHF.

V is TRBV19 and J is TRBJ1-1; the match to TRBD1 covers 9 bases. V lost 3 bases to trimming and J lost 10 bases; unmatched junction nucleotides: 12. The CDR3 consists of 15 residues. In germline, CDR1 is LNHDA, CDR2 SQIVND (reference sequence). CDR3 sequence: CASSIPGTGILPAFF. The CDR3 region has the DNA TGTGCCAGTAGTATCCCCGGGACAGGGATCCTCCCAGCTTTCTTT.

J is TRBJ1-4 and V is TRBV2; D not certain. The CDR3 covers 15 residues. Germline V gene sequence: CDR1 SNHLY, CDR2 FYNNEI. Trimming pared 6 bases from V and 1 base from J, leaving 12 bases between. The CDR3 here is CASRSGPRTNEKLFF. The CDR3 nucleotides are TGTGCCAGCAGGTCAGGCCCGAGAACTAATGAAAAACTGTTTTTT.

A few counts support this clone. The chain is built from TRBV19 and TRBJ1-1, with TRBD1 as a possible D gene (5 bases). V lost 5 bases, J lost 8 bases, and 12 bases lay in between. Germline lookup yields CDR1 LNHDA and CDR2 SQIVND (reference sequence). The CDR3 covers 12 residues. The CDR3 is CASSARGGEAFF. DNA of the CDR3: TGTGCCAGTAGTGCCCGGGGGGGGGAAGCTTTCTTT.

This clone was observed once. The chain recombines TRBV4-2 with TRBJ1-4; the D gene is possibly TRBD1 (5 bases). Trimming stripped 0 bases from V and 0 bases from J, with 14 bases between. CDR3 length: 18 amino acids. CDR1 is LGHNA and CDR2 is YNFKEQ in the germline V gene. The CDR3, as DNA: TGTGCCAGCAGCCAAGATCTAAGGGGCGGGGCAACTAATGAAAAACTGTTTTTT. This gives the protein CASSQDLRGGATNEKLFF.

V is TRBV29-1 and J is TRBJ2-2, with D unclear. The CDR3 has 14 amino acids. V was clipped by 0 bases and J by 8 bases, with 13 bases between them. The V gene's germline CDR1 is SQVTM and CDR2 ANQGSEA. CDR3 bases: TGCAGCGTTGAAGAATTAGCCCGTGGGGGGGAGCTGTTTTTT. The encoded protein is CSVEELARGGELFF.

This clone was found once. The genes are TRBV11-3 and TRBJ2-5, with D tentatively TRBD2 (5 bases). The CDR3 consists of 12 residues. The V gene's germline CDR1 is SGHNT and CDR2 YENEEA. V lost 6 bases and J lost 7, with 12 bases in between. The CDR3 sequence: CASRAPEGTQYF. The CDR3 DNA sequence: TGTGCCAGCAGGGCTCCAGAGGGGACCCAGTACTTC.

V usage is TRBV19 and J usage is TRBJ2-3, with TRBD2 matching 15 bases. J was trimmed by 1 base and V by 5 bases; bases with no gene match: 10. The germline V gene encodes CDR1 LNHDA and CDR2 SQIVND (reference sequence). The CDR3 runs to 19 residues. CDR3 in amino acids: CASSPRTSGGDRGTDTQYF. The CDR3 DNA is TGTGCCAGTAGTCCTCGGACTAGCGGGGGGGATCGTGGCACAGATACGCAGTATTTT.